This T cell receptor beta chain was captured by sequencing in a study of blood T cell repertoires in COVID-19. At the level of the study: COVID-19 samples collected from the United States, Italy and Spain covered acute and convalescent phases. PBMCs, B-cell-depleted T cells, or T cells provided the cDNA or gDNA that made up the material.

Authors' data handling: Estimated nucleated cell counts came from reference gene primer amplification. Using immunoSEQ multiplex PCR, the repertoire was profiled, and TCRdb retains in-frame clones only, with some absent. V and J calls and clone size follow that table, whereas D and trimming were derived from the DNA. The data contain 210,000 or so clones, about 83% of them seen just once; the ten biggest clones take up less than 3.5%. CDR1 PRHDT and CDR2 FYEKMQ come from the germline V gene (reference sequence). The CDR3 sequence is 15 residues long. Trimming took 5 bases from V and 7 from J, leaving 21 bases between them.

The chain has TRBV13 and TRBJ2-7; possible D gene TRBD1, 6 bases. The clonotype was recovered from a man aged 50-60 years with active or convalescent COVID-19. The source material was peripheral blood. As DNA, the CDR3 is TGTGCCAGCAGCCAAAGGTTGGACAGCTCTCTGGAGCAGTACTTC. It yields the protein CASSQRLDSSLEQYF.